Following are 15 T cell receptor beta chains from one sample sequenced in a study of blood T cells in healthy people across ages. Through a sample-barcoded 5' primer and a J-beta primer mix, a second PCR was run for roughly 7 to 11 cycles. TCRdb recomputed calls from the 5' RACE reads with MiXCR, one row per CDR3 protein. The sample shows some 1.4 million distinct CDR3 sequences, roughly 40% of them seen only once. Sequences were obtained from blood. These receptors were collected from a woman younger than 30 in good health.

The chain couples TRBV29-1 to TRBJ2-2; D not resolved. The CDR3 covers 13 residues. With 5 bases removed from V and 4 bases from J, the gap between germline ends came to 11 bases. Germline V CDR1 and CDR2: SQVTM, ANQGSEA. The CDR3 reads CSVRGDGTGELFF. CDR3 coding DNA: TGCAGCGTTAGAGGCGACGGCACCGGGGAGCTGTTTTTT.

A word on this clonotype: The germline gene is not matched at one end of the junction; a read error may be the cause. This chain links TRBV9 with TRBJ1-1; 7 positions match TRBD1. The CDR3 runs 15 residues. Germline CDR1 is SGDLS and CDR2 is YYNGEE. This CDR3 is CAGSFRTGSLGEAFF. In nucleotides, the CDR3 is TGTGCCGGCAGCTTCCGGACAGGATCCCTGGGTGAAGCTTTCTTT.

This clonotype was found a few times. The rearrangement uses TRBV4-1 and TRBJ2-7; 7 bases agree with TRBD1. V trimming: 2 bases; J trimming: 1 base; junction bases outside the gene matches: 5. The CDR3 covers 15 residues. Germline V gives CDR1 MGHRA, CDR2 YSYEKL. Here the CDR3 DNA reads TGCGCCAGCAGCCAATCGACAGGGTCGTCCTACGAGCAGTACTTC. Protein sequence: CASSQSTGSSYEQYF.

Only a few counts were recorded for this clonotype. As DNA, the CDR3 is TGTGCCACCAGCAGAGATGCGCCTGACAGCACAGATACGCAGTATTTT. It translates to CATSRDAPDSTDTQYF. The chain carries TRBV15 and TRBJ2-3; D not resolved. The ends were cut back, 0 bases at V and 0 bases at J, with 10 bases in the middle. The germline gives CDR1 LNHNV, CDR2 YYDKDF (reference sequence). This CDR3 contains 16 residues.

The V call is TRBV7-9, the J call TRBJ2-1, with D maybe TRBD2 (6 bases). CDR3 size: 15 residues. V lost 7 bases and J lost 5, with 18 bases in between. Germline CDR1 is SEHNR and CDR2 is FQNEAQ (reference sequence). The CDR3 spells CASKDSGDKHNEQFF. In nucleotides, the CDR3 is TGTGCCAGCAAGGATAGCGGAGATAAACACAATGAGCAGTTCTTC.

A few counts support this clonotype. At one end the junction does not follow the germline gene, possibly because of a read error. CDR3 DNA sequence: TGCGCCAGAAGCCATAGGCCGACTAGCGGGCCCTACGAGCAGTACTTC. It yields the protein CARSHRPTSGPYEQYF. The chain carries TRBV4-1 and TRBJ2-7; 10 positions agree with TRBD2. The CDR3 length is 16 residues. Germline V CDR1 and CDR2: MGHRA, YSYEKL.

Concerning this clonotype itself: A read error may explain this, as a much larger clone is one base away. The chain links TRBV12-3 or TRBV12-4 to TRBJ1-2; D call uncertain. The CDR3 runs to 11 residues. This CDR3 reads CASSLDYDYTF. CDR3 DNA sequence: TGTGCCAGCAGTTTAGACTATGACTACACCTTC.

This clonotype was detected a few times. This chain uses TRBV5-1 with TRBJ2-7; D might be TRBD2 (6 bases). V lost 5 bases and J lost 5, with 11 bases in between. This CDR3 spans 12 amino acids. Germline V gives CDR1 SGHRS, CDR2 YFSETQ. The CDR3 coding sequence is TGCGCCAGCAGACCGGAGGGCCACGAGCAGTACTTC. It specifies CASRPEGHEQYF.

The rearrangement links TRBV29-1 to TRBJ2-4; D gene uncertain. Judging by the DNA end, TRBJ2-7 fits better; the J call may be wrong. The CDR3 extends over 10 amino acids. Germline V gene sequence: CDR1 SQVTM, CDR2 ANQGSEA. As DNA, the CDR3 is TGCAGCGTCGCCCACTACGAGCAGTACTTC. It specifies CSVAHYEQYF.

This clonotype was found a few times. J is TRBJ2-2 and V is TRBV6-5; no reliable D call. The CDR3 loop spans 12 amino acids. Trimming shortened V by 5 bases and J by 4 bases, and 5 bases separated the two germline ends. The germline CDR1 and CDR2 sequences are MNHEY and SVGAGI. The chain's CDR3 is CASSMRTGELFF. The CDR3 DNA is TGTGCCAGCAGTATGCGCACCGGGGAGCTGTTTTTT.

V and J are TRBV7-2 and TRBJ2-1; D gene unclear. Trimming pared 1 base from V and 3 bases from J, leaving 7 bases between. Germline-derived CDR1 and CDR2 are SGHTA and FQGNSA. This CDR3 has 14 residues. CDR3: CASSLDGHYNEQFF. CDR3 bases: TGTGCCAGCAGCTTAGATGGCCACTACAATGAGCAGTTCTTC.

This clonotype was counted only a few times. This chain connects TRBV5-5 to TRBJ2-1, with D possibly TRBD1 on 5 matching bases. CDR1 is SGHKS, CDR2 YYEKEE, per germline (reference sequence). The CDR3 totals 14 residues. V lost 6 bases, J lost 4 bases, and 14 bases lay in between. The CDR3 DNA reads TGTGCCAGCACCACTGGTAGGGGTTACAATGAGCAGTTCTTC. This codes for CASTTGRGYNEQFF.

Worth noting for this clonotype: A junction end diverges from the germline sequence, so it may reflect a read error. This chain links TRBV29-1 with TRBJ2-4, with TRBD2 identical over 16 bases. The DNA end is a closer match to TRBJ2-7, so the J assignment may be wrong. The CDR3 has 15 residues. Germline-derived CDR1 and CDR2 are SQVTM and ANQGSEA. The CDR3 nucleotides are TGCGGCGTCATGGGACTAGCGGGAGGGAAGGCCGAGCAGTACTTC. Its translation: CGVMGLAGGKAEQYF.

V usage is TRBV6-2 or TRBV6-3 and J usage is TRBJ1-2, with D hard to call. This CDR3 has 15 amino acids. Germline V gene lookup returns CDR1 MNHEY and CDR2 SVGEGT. Trimming took off 7 bases at V and 4 bases at J, with 19 bases between the two ends. CDR3 region: CASIRSGGSSYGYTF. CDR3 in DNA: TGTGCCAGCATCCGCTCGGGAGGGTCGAGCTATGGCTACACCTTC.

This clonotype was seen a handful of times. V usage is TRBV20-1 and J usage is TRBJ2-5; D tentatively fits TRBD1 or TRBD2 (5 bases each). The germline gives CDR1 DFQATT, CDR2 SNEGSKA (reference sequence). The CDR3 runs 13 residues. The V end was cut by 0 bases, the J end by 5 bases, with 10 bases between. The CDR3 nucleotides are TGCAGTGCTAGAGACTGGGGGTTGGAGACCCAGTACTTC. Protein: CSARDWGLETQYF.